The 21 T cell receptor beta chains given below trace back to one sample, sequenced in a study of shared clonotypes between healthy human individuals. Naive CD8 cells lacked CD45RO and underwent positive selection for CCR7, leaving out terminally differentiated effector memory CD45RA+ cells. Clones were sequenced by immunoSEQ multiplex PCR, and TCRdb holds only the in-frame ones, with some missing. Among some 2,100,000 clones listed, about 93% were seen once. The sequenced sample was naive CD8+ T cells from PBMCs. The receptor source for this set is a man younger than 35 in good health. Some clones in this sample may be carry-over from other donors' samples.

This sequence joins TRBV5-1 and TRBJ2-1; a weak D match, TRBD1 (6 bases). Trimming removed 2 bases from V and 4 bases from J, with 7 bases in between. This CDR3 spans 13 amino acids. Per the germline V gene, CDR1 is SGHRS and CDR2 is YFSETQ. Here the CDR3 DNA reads TGCGCCAGCAGCTTCACAGGGTACAATGAGCAGTTCTTC. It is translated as CASSFTGYNEQFF.

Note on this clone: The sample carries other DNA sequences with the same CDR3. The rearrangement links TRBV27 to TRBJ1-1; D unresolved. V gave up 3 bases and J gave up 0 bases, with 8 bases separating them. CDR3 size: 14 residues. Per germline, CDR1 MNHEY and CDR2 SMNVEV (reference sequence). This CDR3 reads CASSFGSLNTEAFF. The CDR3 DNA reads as TGTGCCAGCAGTTTCGGCAGCTTGAACACTGAAGCTTTCTTT.

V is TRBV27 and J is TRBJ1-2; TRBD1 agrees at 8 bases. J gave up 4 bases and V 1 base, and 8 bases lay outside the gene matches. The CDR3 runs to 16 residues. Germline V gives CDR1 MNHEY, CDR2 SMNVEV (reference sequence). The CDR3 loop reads CASSLWAGGSSYGYTF. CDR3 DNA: TGTGCCAGCAGTTTATGGGCAGGGGGCTCGAGCTATGGCTACACCTTC.

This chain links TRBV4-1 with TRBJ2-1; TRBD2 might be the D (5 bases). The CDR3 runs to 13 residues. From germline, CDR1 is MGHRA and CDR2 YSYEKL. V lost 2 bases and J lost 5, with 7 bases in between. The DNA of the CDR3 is TGCGCCAGCAGCCAAAGACTAAACAATGAGCAGTTCTTC. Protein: CASSQRLNNEQFF.

The CDR3 coding sequence is TGTGCCAGCAGTGAGACGGGACTAGACATCTACGAGCAGTACTTC. This codes for CASSETGLDIYEQYF. The V gene is TRBV2, the J gene TRBJ2-7; 8 bases match TRBD2. The CDR3 is 15 residues long. CDR1 and CDR2 (germline): SNHLY, FYNNEI. Losses at the gene ends were 3 bases for V and 3 bases for J; bases not matched to a gene: 7.

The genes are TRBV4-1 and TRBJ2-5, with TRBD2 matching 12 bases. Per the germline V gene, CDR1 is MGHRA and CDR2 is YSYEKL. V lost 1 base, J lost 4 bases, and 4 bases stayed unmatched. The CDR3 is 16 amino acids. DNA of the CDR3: TGCGCCAGCAGCCAAGGACTAGCGGGAGTCTCAGAGACCCAGTACTTC. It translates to CASSQGLAGVSETQYF.

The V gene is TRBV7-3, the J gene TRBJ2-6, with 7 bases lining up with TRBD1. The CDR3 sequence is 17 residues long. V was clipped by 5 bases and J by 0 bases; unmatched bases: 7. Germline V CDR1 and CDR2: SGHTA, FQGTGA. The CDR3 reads CASSLGQVHSGANVLTF. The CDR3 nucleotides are TGTGCCAGCAGCCTAGGACAGGTTCACTCTGGGGCCAACGTCCTGACTTTC.

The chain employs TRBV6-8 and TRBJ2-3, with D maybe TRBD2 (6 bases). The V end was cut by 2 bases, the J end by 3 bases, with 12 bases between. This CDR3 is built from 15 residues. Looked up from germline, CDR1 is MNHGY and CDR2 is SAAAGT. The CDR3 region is CASSYPFSGTDTQYF. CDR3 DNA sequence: TGTGCCAGCAGTTACCCCTTCAGCGGGACAGATACGCAGTATTTT.

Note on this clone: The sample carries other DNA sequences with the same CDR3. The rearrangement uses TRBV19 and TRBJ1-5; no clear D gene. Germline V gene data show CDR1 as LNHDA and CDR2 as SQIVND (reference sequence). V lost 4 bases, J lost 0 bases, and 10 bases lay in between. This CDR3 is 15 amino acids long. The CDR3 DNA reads TGTGCCAGTAGTACGACCGGGTATAGCAATCAGCCCCAGCATTTT. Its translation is CASSTTGYSNQPQHF.

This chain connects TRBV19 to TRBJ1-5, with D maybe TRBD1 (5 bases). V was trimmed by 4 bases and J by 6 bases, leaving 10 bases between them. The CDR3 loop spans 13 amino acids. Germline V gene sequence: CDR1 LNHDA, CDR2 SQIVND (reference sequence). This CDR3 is CASSTGGTQPQHF. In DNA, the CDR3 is TGTGCCAGTAGTACGGGGGGTACTCAGCCCCAGCATTTT.

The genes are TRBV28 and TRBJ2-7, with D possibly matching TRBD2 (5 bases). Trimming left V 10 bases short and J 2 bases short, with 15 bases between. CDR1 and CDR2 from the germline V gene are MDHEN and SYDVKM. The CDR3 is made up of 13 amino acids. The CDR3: CATELGPTYEQYF. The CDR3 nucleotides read TGTGCCACCGAACTAGGGCCAACCTACGAGCAGTACTTC.

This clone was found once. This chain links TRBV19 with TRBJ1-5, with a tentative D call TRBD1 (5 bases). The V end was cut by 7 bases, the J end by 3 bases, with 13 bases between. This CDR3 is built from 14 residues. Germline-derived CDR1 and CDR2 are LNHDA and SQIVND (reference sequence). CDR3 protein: CASTVRDFNQPQHF. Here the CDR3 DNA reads TGTGCCAGTACGGTTAGGGACTTCAATCAGCCCCAGCATTTT.

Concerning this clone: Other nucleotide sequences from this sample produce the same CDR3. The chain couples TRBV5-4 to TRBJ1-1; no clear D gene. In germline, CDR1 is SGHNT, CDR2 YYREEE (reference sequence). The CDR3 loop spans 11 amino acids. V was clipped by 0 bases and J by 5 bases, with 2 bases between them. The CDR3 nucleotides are TGTGCCAGCAGCTTGGGGACTGAAGCTTTCTTT. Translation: CASSLGTEAFF. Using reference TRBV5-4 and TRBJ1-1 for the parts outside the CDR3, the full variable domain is ETGVTQSPTHLIKTRGQQVTLRCSSQSGHNTVSWYQQALGQGPQFIFQYYREEENGRGNFPPRFSGLQFPNYSSELNVNALELDDSALYLCASSLGTEAFFGQGTRLTVV.

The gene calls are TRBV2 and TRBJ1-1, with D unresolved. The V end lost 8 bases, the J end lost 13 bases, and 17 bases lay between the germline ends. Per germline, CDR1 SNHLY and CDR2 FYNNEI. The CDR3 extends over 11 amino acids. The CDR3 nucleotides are TGTGCCAGCTATGAGGGAATATATGTTTTCTTT. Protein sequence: CASYEGIYVFF. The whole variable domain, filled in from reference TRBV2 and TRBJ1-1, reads EPEVTQTPSHQVTQMGQEVILRCVPISNHLYFYWYRQILGQKVEFLVSFYNNEISEKSEIFDDQFSVERPDGSNFTLKIRSTKLEDSAMYFCASYEGIYVFFGQGTRLTVV.

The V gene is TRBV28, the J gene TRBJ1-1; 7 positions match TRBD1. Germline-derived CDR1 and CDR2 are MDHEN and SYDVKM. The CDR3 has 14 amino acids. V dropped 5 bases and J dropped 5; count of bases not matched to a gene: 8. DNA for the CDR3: TGTGCCAGCAGTCCAGGAACAGGGGAGACTGAAGCTTTCTTT. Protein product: CASSPGTGETEAFF.

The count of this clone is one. The CDR3 DNA sequence: TGCGCCAGCAGCCAAGATGCCGGACAACCCCGCGGCTACACCTTC. The encoded protein is CASSQDAGQPRGYTF. The chain has TRBV4-3 and TRBJ1-2; perhaps TRBD1 as D (5 bases). V was clipped by 0 bases and J by 8 bases, with 16 bases between them. CDR1 is LGHNA and CDR2 is YSLEER in the germline V gene. This CDR3 comprises 15 residues.

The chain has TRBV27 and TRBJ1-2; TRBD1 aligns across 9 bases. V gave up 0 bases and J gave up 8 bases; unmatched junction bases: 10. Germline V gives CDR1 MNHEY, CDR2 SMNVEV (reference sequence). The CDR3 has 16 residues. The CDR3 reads CASSLSGTGWNGGYTF. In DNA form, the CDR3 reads TGTGCCAGCAGTTTATCGGGGACAGGGTGGAATGGGGGCTACACCTTC.

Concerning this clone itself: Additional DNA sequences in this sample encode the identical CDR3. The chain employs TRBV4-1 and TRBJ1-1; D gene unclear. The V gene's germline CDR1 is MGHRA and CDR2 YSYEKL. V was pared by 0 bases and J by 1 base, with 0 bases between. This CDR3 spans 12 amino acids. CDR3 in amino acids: CASSQENTEAFF. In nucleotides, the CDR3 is TGCGCCAGCAGCCAAGAGAACACTGAAGCTTTCTTT.

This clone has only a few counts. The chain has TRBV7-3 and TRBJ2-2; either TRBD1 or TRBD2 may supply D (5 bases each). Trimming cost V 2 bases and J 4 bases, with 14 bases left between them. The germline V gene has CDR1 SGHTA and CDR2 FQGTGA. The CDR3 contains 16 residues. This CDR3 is CASSLRLSGATGELFF. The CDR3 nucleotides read TGTGCCAGCAGCTTACGATTATCCGGGGCCACCGGGGAGCTGTTTTTT.

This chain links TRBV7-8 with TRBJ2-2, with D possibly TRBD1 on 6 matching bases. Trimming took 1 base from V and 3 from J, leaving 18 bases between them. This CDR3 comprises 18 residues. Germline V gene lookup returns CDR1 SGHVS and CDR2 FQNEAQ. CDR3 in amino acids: CASSLGVLQGLDTGELFF. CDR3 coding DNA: TGTGCCAGCAGCTTAGGGGTCCTCCAGGGGCTCGACACCGGGGAGCTGTTTTTT.

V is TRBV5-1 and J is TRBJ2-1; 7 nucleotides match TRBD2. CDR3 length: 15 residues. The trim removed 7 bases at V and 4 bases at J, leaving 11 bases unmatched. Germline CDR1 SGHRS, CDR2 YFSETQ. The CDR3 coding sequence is TGCGCCAGCGGGATCACTAGCGAACCTTACAATGAGCAGTTCTTC. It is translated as CASGITSEPYNEQFF.